This T cell receptor (beta chain) was found in a study of blood T cell repertoires in COVID-19. Study-wide context: Samples of COVID-19 (acute and convalescent) were obtained from the United States, Italy and Spain. T cells, B-cell-depleted T cells, or PBMCs supplied cDNA or gDNA.

Repertoires were generated with immunoSEQ multiplex PCR, while TCRdb's copy carries only in-frame clones and drops some. The data hold approximately 300,000 clones, with roughly 86% observed a single time. Trimming removed 2 bases at V and 2 bases at J, with 7 bases between. The length of the CDR3 is 13 residues. In germline, CDR1 is SGHRS, CDR2 YFSETQ. This clone turned up a few times. Within the sample, other DNA sequences also encode this same CDR3. In Seattle, patients joined the study during active infection and were tracked longitudinally. The source of this sequence is a woman between 25 and 40 years old with COVID-19, enrolled during active disease. The sequencing input was peripheral blood. The chain joins TRBV5-1 to TRBJ1-2, with D uncertain. CDR3 sequence reads: CASSLSVNYGYTF. The CDR3 DNA sequence: TGCGCCAGCAGCTTATCAGTAAACTATGGCTACACCTTC. Variable domain in full (rest from reference TRBV5-1 and TRBJ1-2): KAGVTQTPRYLIKTRGQQVTLSCSPISGHRSVSWYQQTPGQGLQFLFEYFSETQRNKGNFPGRFSGRQFSNSRSEMNVSTLELGDSALYLCASSLSVNYGYTFGSGTRLTVV.